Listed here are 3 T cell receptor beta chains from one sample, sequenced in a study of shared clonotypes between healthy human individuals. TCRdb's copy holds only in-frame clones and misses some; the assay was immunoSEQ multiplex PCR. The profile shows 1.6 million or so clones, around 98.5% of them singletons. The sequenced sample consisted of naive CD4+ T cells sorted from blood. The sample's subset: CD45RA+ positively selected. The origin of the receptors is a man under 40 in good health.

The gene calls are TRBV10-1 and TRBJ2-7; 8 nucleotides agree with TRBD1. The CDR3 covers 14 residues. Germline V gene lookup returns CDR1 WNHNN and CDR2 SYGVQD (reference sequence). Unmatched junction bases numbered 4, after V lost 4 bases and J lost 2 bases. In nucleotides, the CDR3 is TGCGCCAGCAGTGCCCGGGACAGGACCTACGAGCAGTACTTC. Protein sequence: CASSARDRTYEQYF.

The DNA of the CDR3 is TGTGCCAGCAGTGAAACTCGAGAGCAGTACTTC. Amino acid sequence: CASSETREQYF. The chain couples TRBV2 to TRBJ2-7; D is undetermined. This CDR3 contains 11 residues. The germline gives CDR1 SNHLY, CDR2 FYNNEI. V lost 2 bases and J lost 7, with 6 bases in between.

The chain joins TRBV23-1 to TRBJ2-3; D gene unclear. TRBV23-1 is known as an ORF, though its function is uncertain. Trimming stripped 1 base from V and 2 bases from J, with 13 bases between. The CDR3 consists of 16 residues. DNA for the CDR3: TGCGCCAGCAGTCAATACGAGGCAGTCTTCACAGATACGCAGTATTTT. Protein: CASSQYEAVFTDTQYF.